Each of the 12 T cell receptor beta chains below was sequenced from the same sample in a study of monozygotic twins with inflammatory bowel disease. TCRdb re-called the 5' RACE reads and shows each CDR3 protein once, DNA omitted. The listing records a few hundred thousand distinct CDR3 sequences. The sequenced sample consisted of blood. The source is a human donor with ulcerative colitis or Crohn's disease, or a healthy co-twin of an affected twin (not recorded which).

The chain is built from TRBV5-6 and TRBJ2-2; TCRdb outputs TRBD1, but without DNA this stays unchecked. Germline values: CDR1 SGHDT, CDR2 YYEEEE. The CDR3 is 16 amino acids. The CDR3 spells CASSPITRDLTGELFF.

The chain employs TRBV28 and TRBJ2-7; there is no DNA to check the TCRdb D call of TRBD1. This CDR3 is built from 12 residues. Germline CDR1 and CDR2: MDHEN and SYDVKM. The CDR3 sequence is CASRDRVNEQYF.

The V gene is TRBV6-1, the J gene TRBJ2-2; TCRdb outputs TRBD2, but without DNA this stays unchecked. The CDR3 spans 14 residues. Looked up from germline, CDR1 is MNHNS and CDR2 is SASEGT. CDR3 protein: CASGPESWAGELFF.

The rearrangement links TRBV7-6 to TRBJ2-3; TCRdb indicates TRBD1, and absent DNA this call remains unverified. The CDR3 sequence is 15 residues long. Germline V CDR1 and CDR2: SGHVS, FNYEAQ. CDR3 sequence: CASSLGGGWGDTQYF.

The chain uses TRBV6-2 or TRBV6-3 and TRBJ1-5; TCRdb's assignment of TRBD1 cannot be checked, as there is no DNA. Germline V gives CDR1 MNHEY, CDR2 SVGEGT. CDR3 length equals 16 residues. CDR3: CASSYDRAPSIAPQHF.

The V gene is TRBV4-3, the J gene TRBJ2-7. The CDR3 has 15 residues. Germline values: CDR1 LGHNA, CDR2 YSLEER. CDR3: CASSQDPGGSYEQYF.

The CDR3 protein is CASSPPRGNTDTQYF. The rearrangement uses TRBV18 and TRBJ2-3; the D call from TCRdb, TRBD1, cannot be confirmed without DNA. From germline, CDR1 is KGHSH and CDR2 LQKENI. This CDR3 has 15 amino acids.

This chain links TRBV28 with TRBJ1-4; TCRdb reports TRBD1, a call that lacks DNA to check it against. This CDR3 contains 15 residues. Germline lookup yields CDR1 MDHEN and CDR2 SYDVKM. The CDR3 loop reads CASSTQAGAREKLFF.

The chain carries TRBV12-3 or TRBV12-4 and TRBJ1-6. The CDR3 has 12 amino acids. The CDR3 is CASSHKNSPLHF.

This chain joins TRBV19 and TRBJ2-5; without DNA, the TCRdb call of TRBD1 cannot be checked. Germline loops: CDR1 LNHDA, CDR2 SQIVND (reference sequence). The CDR3 consists of 15 residues. CDR3 residues: CASSIDRGGEETQYF.

The chain combines TRBV7-2 with TRBJ2-7; TCRdb names TRBD1, which stays unverified in the absence of DNA. Germline V lookup: CDR1 SGHTA, CDR2 FQGNSA. The CDR3 runs 14 residues. The CDR3 reads CASSPGQASYEQYF.

The CDR3: CASRDRAYNGISPLHF. The V and J genes are TRBV12-3 or TRBV12-4 and TRBJ1-6; TCRdb names TRBD1, which stays unverified in the absence of DNA. This CDR3 spans 16 amino acids.